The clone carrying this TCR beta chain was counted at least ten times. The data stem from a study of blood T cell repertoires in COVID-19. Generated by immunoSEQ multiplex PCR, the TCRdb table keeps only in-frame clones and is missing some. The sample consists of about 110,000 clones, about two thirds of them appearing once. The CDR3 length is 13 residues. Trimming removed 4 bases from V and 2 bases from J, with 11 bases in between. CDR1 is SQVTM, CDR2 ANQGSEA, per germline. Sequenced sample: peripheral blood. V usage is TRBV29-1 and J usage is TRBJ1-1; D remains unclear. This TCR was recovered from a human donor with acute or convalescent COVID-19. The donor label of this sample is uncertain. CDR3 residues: CSVVPGSNTEAFF. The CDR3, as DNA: TGCAGCGTTGTACCGGGAAGCAACACTGAAGCTTTCTTT.